These 27 T cell receptor beta chains were all obtained from the same sample, sequenced in a study of CD8 T cells in ankylosing spondylitis. TCRdb re-derived calls from the 5' RACE reads in MiXCR, one entry per CDR3 protein. The table includes 110,000 to 150,000 distinct CDR3 sequences, 7.5% to 9.5% detected once. Sequences were obtained from synovial fluid, either unsorted or a sorted T cell fraction (not recorded which). The receptors derive from a male donor with ankylosing spondylitis.

The chain carries TRBV28 and TRBJ1-2; D is possibly TRBD1 (6 bases). The length of the CDR3 is 15 residues. From germline, CDR1 is MDHEN and CDR2 SYDVKM. The ends were cut back, 10 bases at V and 8 bases at J, with 26 bases in the middle. The CDR3 DNA sequence: TGTGCCACCCCTCTGGGGCAGGGGCCGTTCGGGGGCTACACCTTC. It encodes CATPLGQGPFGGYTF.

This clonotype was detected only a few times. The gene calls are TRBV28 and TRBJ1-2; D gene uncertain. This CDR3 spans 13 amino acids. Trimming left V 5 bases short and J 4 bases short, with 11 bases between. Germline-derived CDR1 and CDR2 are MDHEN and SYDVKM. The CDR3 bases are TGTGCCAGCAGTGCCGGGAAGATCTATGGCTACACCTTC. Encoded protein: CASSAGKIYGYTF.

There are many counts of this clonotype. The genes are TRBV7-9 and TRBJ1-2, with D perhaps matching TRBD1 (6 bases). This CDR3 region has 12 residues. Germline CDR1 reads SEHNR; CDR2 reads FQNEAQ (reference sequence). Trimming took off 3 bases at V and 7 bases at J, with 9 bases between the two ends. In nucleotides, the CDR3 is TGTGCCAGCAGCTTCAGGGGCGGTGGCTACACCTTC. This codes for CASSFRGGGYTF. The complete variable domain, with remaining parts taken from reference TRBV7-9 and TRBJ1-2, reads DTGVSQNPRHKITKRGQNVTFRCDPISEHNRLYWYRQTLGQGPEFLTYFQNEAQLEKSRLLSDRFSAERPKGSFSTLEIQRTEQGDSAMYLCASSFRGGGYTFGSGTRLTVV.

This clonotype has only a few counts. CDR3 coding DNA: TGTGCCAGCAGTCCGACTACAGGGGACAGTAGGACAGATACGCAGTATTTT. Protein: CASSPTTGDSRTDTQYF. The chain recombines TRBV12-3 or TRBV12-4 with TRBJ2-3; 7 nucleotides align to TRBD1. Trimming cost V 5 bases and J 3 bases; bases outside gene matches: 14. CDR3 size: 17 residues.

At least ten counts were recorded for this clonotype. J is TRBJ2-4 and V is TRBV20-1; D unclear. Germline V gene sequence: CDR1 DFQATT, CDR2 SNEGSKA (reference sequence). V was cut by 6 bases and J by 2 bases, with 20 bases left in between. The CDR3 runs to 16 residues. CDR3 residues: CSAVKLELLTKNIQYF. The CDR3 DNA follows: TGCAGTGCCGTAAAGCTAGAACTCCTAACCAAAAACATTCAGTACTTC.

In its sample, this clonotype was seen a few times. The chain is built from TRBV20-1 and TRBJ2-3; TRBD2 aligns across 7 bases. The ends lost 0 bases at V and 6 bases at J; junction bases unmatched: 6. Per germline, CDR1 DFQATT and CDR2 SNEGSKA (reference sequence). The CDR3 runs to 14 residues. The CDR3 loop reads CSARDSGREDTQYF. The CDR3 region has the DNA TGCAGTGCTAGAGATTCGGGGAGGGAGGATACGCAGTATTTT.

The chain carries TRBV7-2 and TRBJ1-3; D is unresolved. Trimming shortened V by 0 bases and J by 9 bases, and 9 bases separated the two germline ends. The CDR3 extends over 13 amino acids. The germline V gene encodes CDR1 SGHTA and CDR2 FQGNSA. CDR3 loop: CASSLAKARTIYF. CDR3 sequence (DNA): TGTGCCAGCAGCTTAGCCAAGGCCCGCACCATATATTTT.

There are many counts of this clonotype. V usage is TRBV12-3 or TRBV12-4 and J usage is TRBJ2-3; D not certain. The CDR3 totals 13 residues. V lost 4 bases, J lost 4 bases, and 9 bases lay in between. The CDR3 here is CASSSNIPDTQYF. CDR3 DNA: TGTGCCAGCAGTTCCAACATCCCAGATACGCAGTATTTT.

This chain connects TRBV15 to TRBJ2-6; D possibly corresponds to TRBD1 (6 bases). The germline V gene has CDR1 LNHNV and CDR2 YYDKDF (reference sequence). CDR3 length: 16 amino acids. The ends were cut back, 8 bases at V and 0 bases at J, with 14 bases in the middle. This CDR3 reads CATGGQLSSGANVLTF. DNA for the CDR3: TGTGCCACCGGTGGACAGTTATCCTCTGGGGCCAACGTCCTGACTTTC.

This clonotype occurred a few times. This chain connects TRBV7-2 to TRBJ2-3; 10 bases are shared with TRBD2. V lost 1 base and J lost 6; bases outside the gene matches: 10. The CDR3 consists of 17 residues. Germline V CDR1 and CDR2: SGHTA, FQGNSA. CDR3: CASSLGVAGGPGDTQYF. The DNA for the CDR3 is TGTGCCAGCAGCTTAGGGGTAGCGGGAGGCCCAGGGGATACGCAGTATTTT.

In this sample, this clonotype turned up many times. The chain is built from TRBV9 and TRBJ2-1; D might be TRBD1 (6 bases). CDR3 size: 16 residues. Trimming shortened V by 0 bases and J by 3 bases, and 13 bases separated the two germline ends. Looked up from germline, CDR1 is SGDLS and CDR2 is YYNGEE. Here the CDR3 DNA reads TGTGCCAGCAGCGTAGAAATACAGGGCTACTACAATGAGCAGTTCTTC. Its protein is CASSVEIQGYYNEQFF.

In this sample, this clonotype turned up a few times. This chain's CDR3 is CASSEVEWADTQYF. The CDR3 DNA is TGTGCCAGCAGTGAAGTCGAATGGGCAGATACGCAGTATTTT. This sequence joins TRBV2 and TRBJ2-3, with no clear D. The CDR3 is 14 amino acids. V was trimmed by 1 base and J by 4 bases, leaving 9 bases between them. From germline, CDR1 is SNHLY and CDR2 FYNNEI.

There are many counts of this clonotype. The chain employs TRBV5-1 and TRBJ2-7; 7 nucleotides match TRBD1. Germline trimming cut 4 bases from V and 7 bases from J; bases unmatched to any gene: 11. Germline CDR1 and CDR2: SGHRS and YFSETQ. The CDR3 totals 14 residues. This CDR3 reads CASSQTTGAREQYF. CDR3 DNA: TGCGCCAGCAGCCAGACCACAGGGGCGCGGGAGCAGTACTTC.

This chain joins TRBV27 and TRBJ1-1; maybe TRBD1 (6 bases). V was cut by 5 bases and J by 7 bases, with 14 bases left in between. CDR1 and CDR2 from the germline V gene are MNHEY and SMNVEV (reference sequence). This CDR3 comprises 13 residues. The CDR3 here is CASSARTDIEAFF. The CDR3 DNA reads as TGTGCCAGCAGTGCGCGGACAGATATTGAAGCTTTCTTT.

This clonotype came up a few times. V gene TRBV9 combines with J gene TRBJ2-2; the D is unclear. Trimming took 0 bases from V and 6 from J, leaving 6 bases between them. This CDR3 comprises 13 residues. The V gene's germline CDR1 is SGDLS and CDR2 YYNGEE. CDR3 bases: TGTGCCAGCAGCGTAGGTATCCCCGGGGAGCTGTTTTTT. Its translation: CASSVGIPGELFF.

This clonotype was found a few times. This rearrangement joins TRBV5-1 to TRBJ2-3, with 8 bases lining up with TRBD2. V trimming: 4 bases; J trimming: 2 bases; junction bases outside the gene matches: 6. Germline V lookup: CDR1 SGHRS, CDR2 YFSETQ. The CDR3 runs 15 residues. CDR3 DNA: TGCGCCAGCAGCAGGACTAGCAGGATCACAGATACGCAGTATTTT. This codes for CASSRTSRITDTQYF.

This clonotype was detected only a few times. This chain links TRBV3-1 with TRBJ2-7; TRBD2 agrees at 7 bases. Germline V gives CDR1 LGHDT, CDR2 YNNKEL (reference sequence). V trimming: 1 base; J trimming: 1 base; junction bases outside the gene matches: 7. The CDR3 is made up of 16 amino acids. CDR3 sequence reads: CASSQVGGGASYEQYF. CDR3 DNA: TGTGCCAGCAGCCAAGTGGGGGGGGGTGCTTCCTACGAGCAGTACTTC.

This chain links TRBV5-1 with TRBJ2-7, with 12 bases lining up with TRBD2. With V trimmed by 4 bases and J by 0 bases, 8 bases remained unmatched. This CDR3 is 17 amino acids long. Per germline, CDR1 SGHRS and CDR2 YFSETQ. CDR3: CASSVRTSGVSSYEQYF. The DNA for the CDR3 is TGCGCCAGCAGCGTCCGGACTAGCGGGGTTAGCTCCTACGAGCAGTACTTC.

This clonotype has at least ten counts. The chain uses TRBV10-3 and TRBJ1-2; TRBD1 agrees at 10 bases. The CDR3 spans 13 residues. Germline CDR1 ENHRY, CDR2 SYGVKD. With V trimmed by 6 bases and J by 6 bases, 4 bases remained unmatched. The CDR3 DNA is TGTGCCATCAGCGCCGGGACAGGGGATGGCTACACCTTC. Protein product: CAISAGTGDGYTF.

The J gene is TRBJ1-2, the V gene TRBV18; 8 nucleotides match TRBD1. There are 17 residues in the CDR3. After removal of 3 bases from V and 2 bases from J, the junction contained 11 bases not matched to a gene. Per the germline V gene, CDR1 is KGHSH and CDR2 is LQKENI. CDR3 sequence reads: CASSPAPTRQGNYGYTF. CDR3 bases: TGTGCCAGCTCACCGGCACCTACCCGACAGGGGAACTATGGCTACACCTTC.

This clonotype was seen many times. J is TRBJ2-7 and V is TRBV7-3; D possibly corresponds to TRBD1 (5 bases). The V gene's germline CDR1 is SGHTA and CDR2 FQGTGA. Deletions cut 1 base from V and 0 bases from J, with 10 bases between. The CDR3 is 15 residues long. CDR3 protein: CASSLSGASSYEQYF. The CDR3 DNA is TGTGCCAGCAGCTTAAGTGGGGCAAGCTCCTACGAGCAGTACTTC.

This clonotype was recorded a few times. The chain combines TRBV4-1 with TRBJ1-2, with 7 bases aligning to TRBD1. Germline V gives CDR1 MGHRA, CDR2 YSYEKL. CDR3 length equals 15 residues. V lost 3 bases to trimming and J lost 2 bases; unmatched junction nucleotides: 6. As DNA, the CDR3 is TGCGCCAGCAGCCAGACCGGGACAGCAAACTATGGCTACACCTTC. Amino acids: CASSQTGTANYGYTF.

This clonotype was detected only a few times. V and J are TRBV25-1 and TRBJ2-7, with TRBD1 identical over 8 bases. V was pared by 10 bases and J by 0 bases, with 5 bases of the junction left unmatched. Germline V gene lookup returns CDR1 MGHDK and CDR2 SYGVNS. The length of the CDR3 is 13 residues. CDR3 protein: CATRGLSSYEQYF. CDR3 coding DNA: TGTGCCACCAGGGGGCTAAGCTCCTACGAGCAGTACTTC.

J is TRBJ2-4 and V is TRBV2, with 8 bases lining up with TRBD1. The length of the CDR3 is 14 residues. V lost 6 bases and J lost 5; bases outside the gene matches: 6. Germline V gene lookup returns CDR1 SNHLY and CDR2 FYNNEI. In DNA form, the CDR3 reads TGTGCCAGCAGGACAGGGGATTTTCAAAACATTCAGTACTTC. Translation gives CASRTGDFQNIQYF.

This clonotype has more than one count but fewer than ten. The chain is built from TRBV10-3 and TRBJ1-1; the D is unclear. The V end was cut by 1 base, the J end by 5 bases, with 14 bases between. CDR3 length: 15 residues. Germline loops: CDR1 ENHRY, CDR2 SYGVKD. The CDR3 loop is CAISELIGLGTEAFF. The CDR3 nucleotides are TGTGCCATCAGTGAGTTGATCGGGTTGGGGACTGAAGCTTTCTTT.

Sample share makes this clonotype medium-sized. The CDR3 DNA reads as TGTGCCAGCAGTACCCAGGGGGCGAGACGCTTAAACACTGAAGCTTTCTTT. It codes for CASSTQGARRLNTEAFF. The chain joins TRBV2 to TRBJ1-1; 8 bases are a match to TRBD1. Losses at the gene ends were 5 bases for V and 2 bases for J; bases not matched to a gene: 13. CDR1 is SNHLY and CDR2 is FYNNEI in the germline V gene. This CDR3 region has 17 residues. The complete variable domain, with remaining parts taken from reference TRBV2 and TRBJ1-1, reads EPEVTQTPSHQVTQMGQEVILRCVPISNHLYFYWYRQILGQKVEFLVSFYNNEISEKSEIFDDQFSVERPDGSNFTLKIRSTKLEDSAMYFCASSTQGARRLNTEAFFGQGTRLTVV.

This clonotype has a count of ten or more. The chain has TRBV4-1 and TRBJ1-2; D is undetermined. The CDR3 extends over 17 amino acids. V was clipped by 2 bases and J by 1 base, with 17 bases between them. The germline gives CDR1 MGHRA, CDR2 YSYEKL. In DNA, the CDR3 is TGCGCCAGCAGCCAAACAAAAACTGGGGTCGGTAACTATGGCTACACCTTC. Residues: CASSQTKTGVGNYGYTF.